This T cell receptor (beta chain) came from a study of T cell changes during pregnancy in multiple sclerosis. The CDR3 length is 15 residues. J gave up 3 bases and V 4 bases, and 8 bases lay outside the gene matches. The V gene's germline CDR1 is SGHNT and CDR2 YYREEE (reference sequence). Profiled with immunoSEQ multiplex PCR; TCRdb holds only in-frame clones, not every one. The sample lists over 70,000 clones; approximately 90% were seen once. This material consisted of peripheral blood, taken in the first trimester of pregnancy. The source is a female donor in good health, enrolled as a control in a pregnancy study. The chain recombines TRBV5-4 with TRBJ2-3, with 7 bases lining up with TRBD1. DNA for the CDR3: TGTGCCAGCAGCGGGAGACAGGGCCTTACAGATACGCAGTATTTT. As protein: CASSGRQGLTDTQYF.